These T cell receptor beta chains were read from a single sample in a study of cytomegalovirus exposure and HLA in healthy donors. The protocol was immunoSEQ multiplex PCR, while the TCRdb copy is restricted to in-frame clones and leaves out a portion. The sample carries approximately 160,000 clones, around 79% recorded once. Sample: PBMCs. Receptors were obtained from a man younger than 35 in good health and CMV-seronegative. Each CDR3 is given with its conserved first and last residue. D genes are given only for firm matches. Clone size is stated in some rows and not others, as once, few, many or a class when expanded.

d_call	clone_size	v_call	j_call	cdr3_aa	cdr3_nt
TRBD2	-	TRBV6-4	TRBJ2-1	CASSPGLAAGEQFF	TGTGCCAGCAGTCCGGGACTAGCGGCGGGAGAGCAGTTCTTC
-	medium-sized	TRBV6-5	TRBJ2-2	CARRAGWLFF	TGTGCCAGACGAGCAGGGTGGCTGTTTTTT
-	-	TRBV15	TRBJ2-5	CATRHIGGETQYF	TGTGCCACCAGACACATAGGAGGCGAGACCCAGTACTTC
TRBD2	-	TRBV19	TRBJ2-1	CASSGLAHSYNEQFF	TGTGCCAGTAGCGGACTAGCTCACTCCTACAATGAGCAGTTCTTC
-	-	TRBV6-1	TRBJ1-2	CASSVDSGFNYGYTF	TGTGCCAGCAGTGTCGACAGCGGGTTTAACTATGGCTACACCTTC
-	-	TRBV20-1	TRBJ2-5	CSAPSPETQYF	TGCAGTGCCCCCTCTCCAGAGACCCAGTACTTC
TRBD1	once	TRBV5-4	TRBJ2-7	CASSFGTGDYEQYF	TGTGCCAGCAGCTTCGGGACAGGAGACTACGAGCAGTACTTC
TRBD1	-	TRBV27	TRBJ2-7	CASSFGTGAEQYF	TGTGCCAGCAGTTTCGGGACAGGGGCCGAGCAGTACTTC
-	-	TRBV28	TRBJ1-2	CASSFFLSGGYTF	TGTGCCAGCAGTTTCTTCCTGAGCGGGGGCTACACCTTC
-	-	TRBV6-1	TRBJ1-5	CASSEGVRNQPQHF	TGTGCCAGCAGCGAAGGGGTCAGGAATCAGCCCCAGCATTTT
TRBD1	-	TRBV10-3	TRBJ1-2	CAISRTGLWYGYTF	TGTGCCATCAGTCGGACAGGGCTATGGTATGGCTACACCTTC
TRBD2	few	TRBV25-1	TRBJ2-2	CASSEPRTRHNTGELFF	TGTGCCAGCAGTGAACCCCGGACTAGACATAACACCGGGGAGCTGTTTTTT
-	-	TRBV29-1	TRBJ2-3	CSVEDRDGSTDTQYF	TGCAGCGTTGAAGATCGGGACGGGAGTACAGATACGCAGTATTTT
-	-	TRBV4-3	TRBJ2-3	CASSQGGVASSTDTQYF	TGCGCCAGCAGCCAAGGGGGGGTAGCGTCTAGCACAGATACGCAGTATTTT
TRBD2	-	TRBV9	TRBJ2-2	CASGLAANTGELFF	TGTGCCAGCGGGCTAGCGGCGAACACCGGGGAGCTGTTTTTT
TRBD1	once	TRBV7-2	TRBJ2-5	CASSARDRQETQYF	TGTGCCAGCAGCGCCCGGGACAGGCAAGAGACCCAGTACTTC
TRBD2	-	TRBV27	TRBJ2-3	CASSLSRGDWGADTQYF	TGTGCCAGCAGTTTATCTCGGGGGGACTGGGGGGCAGATACGCAGTATTTT
-	-	TRBV9	TRBJ2-5	CASGGSWGQETQYF	TGTGCCAGCGGGGGGAGTTGGGGGCAAGAGACCCAGTACTTC
TRBD1	once	TRBV7-2	TRBJ1-2	CASSLGSGGESGYTF	TGTGCCAGCAGCTTAGGGTCAGGGGGCGAGAGTGGCTACACCTTC
-	-	TRBV7-2	TRBJ1-4	CASSLMGNRGEKLFF	TGTGCCAGCAGCTTGATGGGCAACCGAGGGGAAAAACTGTTTTTT
TRBD2	-	TRBV2	TRBJ2-1	CASTASGRNNEQFF	TGTGCCAGCACGGCTAGCGGGAGAAACAATGAGCAGTTCTTC
-	few	TRBV5-5	TRBJ2-5	CASSTHRVHEETQYF	TGTGCCAGCAGCACCCACAGGGTTCATGAAGAGACCCAGTACTTC
-	-	TRBV9	TRBJ1-5	CASSVGQSFGQPQHF	TGTGCCAGCAGCGTAGGACAGTCTTTCGGTCAGCCCCAGCATTTT
TRBD2	-	TRBV28	TRBJ2-3	CASSSPWTRSGGLDTQYF	TGTGCCAGCAGTTCTCCTTGGACTAGGTCGGGAGGCTTGGATACGCAGTATTTT
-	-	TRBV2	TRBJ1-1	CASRPMAKGVTEAFF	TGTGCCAGCAGGCCCATGGCGAAAGGGGTCACTGAAGCTTTCTTT
TRBD1	-	TRBV4-3	TRBJ2-2	CASSQGQGVGASTGELFF	TGCGCCAGCAGCCAAGGCCAGGGGGTTGGGGCGAGCACCGGGGAGCTGTTTTTT
-	-	TRBV27	TRBJ2-7	CASSLRGGRTYEQYF	TGTGCCAGCAGTTTACGTGGCGGCCGTACCTACGAGCAGTACTTC
TRBD2	-	TRBV11-3	TRBJ2-5	CASSLGTSGREETQYF	TGTGCCAGCAGCTTAGGGACTAGCGGGAGAGAAGAGACCCAGTACTTC
TRBD1	-	TRBV19	TRBJ1-2	CASSGTGAYGYTF	TGTGCCAGTAGCGGGACAGGGGCCTATGGCTACACCTTC
-	-	TRBV2	TRBJ2-6	CATEWVAAGANVLTF	TGTGCCACGGAATGGGTGGCGGCTGGGGCCAACGTCCTGACTTTC
-	-	TRBV7-2	TRBJ1-5	CASSPHSNQPQHF	TGTGCCAGCAGCCCCCATAGCAATCAGCCCCAGCATTTT
TRBD2	-	TRBV10-3	TRBJ2-7	CAAALAGGDEQYF	TGTGCCGCGGCACTAGCGGGAGGCGACGAGCAGTACTTC
-	-	TRBV9	TRBJ2-7	CASSVGVSGDEQYF	TGTGCCAGCAGCGTAGGGGTTAGCGGCGACGAGCAGTACTTC
TRBD2	-	TRBV11-2	TRBJ2-5	CASSPRGGKETQYF	TGTGCCAGCAGCCCCCGGGGGGGGAAGGAGACCCAGTACTTC
-	few	TRBV6-4	TRBJ2-7	CASRTSYEQYF	TGTGCCAGCAGGACTAGCTACGAGCAGTACTTC
TRBD1	-	TRBV27	TRBJ1-5	CASSLLWTGDQPQHF	TGTGCCAGCAGTTTATTATGGACAGGGGATCAGCCCCAGCATTTT
-	-	TRBV6-5	TRBJ2-3	CASSTGFLDTDTQYF	TGTGCCAGCAGCACAGGCTTCCTAGACACAGATACGCAGTATTTT
TRBD2	-	TRBV6-6	TRBJ2-7	CASRGGSSGTYEQYF	TGTGCCAGCAGAGGAGGGTCTAGCGGGACCTACGAGCAGTACTTC
TRBD1	-	TRBV28	TRBJ1-2	CASSLLTGGGHGYTF	TGTGCCAGCAGTTTATTAACAGGGGGAGGTCATGGCTACACCTTC
-	-	TRBV18	TRBJ2-7	CASSKQVAYEQYF	TGTGCCAGCTCAAAACAGGTTGCCTACGAGCAGTACTTC
TRBD1	-	TRBV9	TRBJ1-5	CASSVVTGWEGNQPQHF	TGTGCCAGCAGCGTAGTGACAGGGTGGGAAGGCAATCAGCCCCAGCATTTT
-	-	TRBV5-1	TRBJ2-1	CASSFEGGSYNEQFF	TGCGCCAGCAGCTTTGAGGGAGGCTCCTACAATGAGCAGTTCTTC